Detailed here is one TCR beta chain. This sample stems from a study of blood T cell repertoires in COVID-19. Libraries were prepared by immunoSEQ multiplex PCR; TCRdb keeps only in-frame clonotypes and omits some of them. The data hold 100,000 or so clones, with around 85% observed a single time. V shed 7 bases, J shed 9 bases, and the junction held 6 bases outside the gene matches. Germline CDR1 is PRHDT and CDR2 is FYEKMQ (reference sequence). CDR3 length equals 14 residues. The chain links TRBV13 to TRBJ1-6, with 10 positions matching TRBD1. Sequencing was performed on peripheral blood. The source is a man aged 50 or older with active or convalescent COVID-19. The CDR3 DNA reads as TGTGCCAGCAACCTCCGGGACAGGGGTTCACCCCTCCACTTT. Protein: CASNLRDRGSPLHF.